This T cell receptor (beta chain) appears in the sequencing data of a study of blood T cell repertoires in COVID-19. Across the study: COVID-19 samples, acute and convalescent, were from the United States, Italy and Spain. T cells, B-cell-depleted T cells, or PBMCs provided the cDNA or gDNA that served as material.

Libraries were prepared by immunoSEQ multiplex PCR; TCRdb keeps only in-frame clonotypes and omits some of them. The sample holds under 60,000 clones, 90% seen once. There are 16 residues in the CDR3. Germline CDR1 and CDR2: LGHDT and YNNKEL (reference sequence). Trimming removed 1 base from V and 5 bases from J; junction bases left unmatched: 10. This chain joins TRBV3-1 (or the pseudogene TRBV3-2) and TRBJ2-5; 7 nucleotides agree with TRBD2. This clonotype was obtained from a human donor in a cohort sampled during active COVID-19. Sequencing was carried out using peripheral blood. In DNA, the CDR3 is TGTGCCAGCAGCCAAGCCGCTGGGAGGGAGGAGGAGACCCAGTACTTC. It is translated as CASSQAAGREEETQYF.